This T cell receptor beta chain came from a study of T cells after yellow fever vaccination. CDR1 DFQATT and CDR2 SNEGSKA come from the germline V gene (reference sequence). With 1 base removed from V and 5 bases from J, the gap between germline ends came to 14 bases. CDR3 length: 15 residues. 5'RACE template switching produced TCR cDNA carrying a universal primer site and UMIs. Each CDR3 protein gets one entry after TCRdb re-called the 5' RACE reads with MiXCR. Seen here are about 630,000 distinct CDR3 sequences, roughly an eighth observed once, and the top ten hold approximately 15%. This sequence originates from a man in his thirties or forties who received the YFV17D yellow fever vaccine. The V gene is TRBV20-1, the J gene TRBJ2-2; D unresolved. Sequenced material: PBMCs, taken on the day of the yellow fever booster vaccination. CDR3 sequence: CSARVEPPGTGELFF. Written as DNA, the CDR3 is TGCAGTGCTAGAGTGGAACCCCCCGGGACCGGGGAGCTGTTTTTT.